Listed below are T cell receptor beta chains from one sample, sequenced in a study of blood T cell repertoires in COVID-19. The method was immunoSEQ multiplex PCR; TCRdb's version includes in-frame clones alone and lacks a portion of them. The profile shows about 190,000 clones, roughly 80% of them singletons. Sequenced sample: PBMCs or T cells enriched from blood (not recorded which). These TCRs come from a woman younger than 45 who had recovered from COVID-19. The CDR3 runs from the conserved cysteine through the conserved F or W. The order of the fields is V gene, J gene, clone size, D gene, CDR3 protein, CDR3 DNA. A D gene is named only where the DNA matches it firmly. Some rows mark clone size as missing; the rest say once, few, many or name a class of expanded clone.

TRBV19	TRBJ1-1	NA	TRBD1	CASSWTGGNSEAFF	TGTGCCAGTAGTTGGACAGGGGGCAACTCTGAAGCTTTCTTT
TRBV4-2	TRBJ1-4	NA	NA	CASSPRTEWSNEKLFF	TGTGCCAGCAGCCCACGGACAGAGTGGAGTAATGAAAAACTGTTTTTT
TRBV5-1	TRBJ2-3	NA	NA	CASSSPGTAGDTQYF	TGCGCCAGCAGCTCTCCCGGGACAGCGGGAGATACGCAGTATTTT
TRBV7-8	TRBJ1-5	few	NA	CASSPRQTNQPQHF	TGTGCCAGCAGCCCCCGACAGACGAATCAGCCCCAGCATTTT
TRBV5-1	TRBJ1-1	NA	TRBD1	CASSSKGGDNTEAFF	TGCGCCAGCAGCTCGAAAGGGGGCGACAACACTGAAGCTTTCTTT
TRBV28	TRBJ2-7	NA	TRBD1	CASSSGTETYEQYF	TGTGCCAGCAGCTCCGGGACAGAGACCTACGAGCAGTACTTC
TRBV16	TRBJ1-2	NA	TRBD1	CASSQDIQGSIGYTF	TGTGCCAGCAGCCAAGATATACAGGGGTCGATTGGCTACACCTTC
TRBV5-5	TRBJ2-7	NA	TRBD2	CASSRLAGSYEQYF	TGTGCCAGCAGCAGACTAGCGGGAAGCTACGAGCAGTACTTC
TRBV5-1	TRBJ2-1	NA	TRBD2	CASSPSGESYNEQFF	TGCGCCAGCAGCCCTAGCGGGGAGTCCTACAATGAGCAGTTCTTC
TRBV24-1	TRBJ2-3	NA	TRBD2	CATSDFQTSGAGDTQYF	TGTGCCACCAGTGACTTCCAGACTAGCGGTGCCGGAGATACGCAGTATTTT
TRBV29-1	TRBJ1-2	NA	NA	CSVQGSDGYTF	TGCAGCGTCCAGGGTAGTGATGGCTACACCTTC
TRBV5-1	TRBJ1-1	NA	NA	CASRPYRDLPEAFF	TGCGCCAGCAGACCATACAGGGATTTGCCTGAAGCTTTCTTT
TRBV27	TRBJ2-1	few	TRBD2	CASAGAGGLSYNEQFF	TGTGCCAGCGCGGGAGCGGGAGGGCTCTCCTACAATGAGCAGTTCTTC
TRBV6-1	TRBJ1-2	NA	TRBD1	CASSERGTGTRGYTF	TGTGCCAGCAGTGAACGCGGGACAGGGACTCGCGGCTACACCTTC
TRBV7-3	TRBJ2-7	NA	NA	CASSLISGTYEQYF	TGTGCCAGCAGCTTAATTTCGGGGACCTACGAGCAGTACTTC
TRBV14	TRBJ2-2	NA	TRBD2	CASSQDSGLAVNTGELFF	TGTGCCAGCAGCCAAGACTCGGGACTAGCGGTTAACACCGGGGAGCTGTTTTTT
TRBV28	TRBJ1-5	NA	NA	CASRRLQWGNQPQHF	TGTGCCAGCAGGCGACTCCAATGGGGCAATCAGCCCCAGCATTTT
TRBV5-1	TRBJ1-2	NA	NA	CASSFRGNYGYTF	TGCGCCAGCAGCTTCCGGGGGAACTATGGCTACACCTTC
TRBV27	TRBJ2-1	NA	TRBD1	CASSSDLTGVNEQFF	TGTGCCAGCAGTTCCGACTTGACAGGGGTCAATGAGCAGTTCTTC
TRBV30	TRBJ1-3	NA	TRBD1	CARGTDGNTIYF	TGTGCGAGAGGGACAGACGGAAACACCATATATTTT
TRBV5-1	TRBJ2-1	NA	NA	CASSLRGEGVHEQFF	TGCGCCAGCAGCTTGAGGGGGGAGGGAGTGCATGAGCAGTTCTTC
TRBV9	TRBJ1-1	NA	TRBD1	CASSTTDRVRTEAFF	TGTGCCAGCAGCACGACGGACAGGGTGCGGACTGAAGCTTTCTTT
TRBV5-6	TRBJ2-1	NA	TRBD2	CASSFTAGLAVDNEQFF	TGTGCCAGCAGCTTCACCGCGGGACTAGCGGTAGACAATGAGCAGTTCTTC
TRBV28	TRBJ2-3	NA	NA	CASRPRRAIDTQYF	TGTGCCAGCAGACCCCGCAGGGCGATAGATACGCAGTATTTT
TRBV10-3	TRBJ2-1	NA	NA	CAISYPRAGGTYNEQFF	TGTGCCATCAGTTACCCCCGGGCTGGGGGCACCTACAATGAGCAGTTCTTC
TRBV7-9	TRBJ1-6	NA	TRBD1	CASSEWTGGFSPLHF	TGTGCCAGCAGCGAGTGGACAGGGGGTTTTTCACCCCTCCACTTT
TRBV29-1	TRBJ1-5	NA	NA	CSAAFVGRPQHF	TGCAGCGCCGCCTTTGTCGGTCGGCCCCAGCATTTT
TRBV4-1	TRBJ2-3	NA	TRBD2	CASSQGLAGGPSDTQYF	TGCGCCAGCAGCCAAGGGTTAGCGGGGGGGCCTTCAGATACGCAGTATTTT
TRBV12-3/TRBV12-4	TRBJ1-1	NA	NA	CASSTSAVLEAFF	TGTGCCAGCAGTACTTCCGCTGTCCTTGAAGCTTTCTTT
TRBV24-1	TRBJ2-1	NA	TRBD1	CATSDPRQGFYNEQFF	TGTGCCACCAGTGACCCCAGACAGGGCTTCTACAATGAGCAGTTCTTC
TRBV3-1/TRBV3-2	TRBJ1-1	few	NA	CASSQGEVEAFF	TGTGCCAGCAGCCAAGGTGAGGTCGAAGCTTTCTTT
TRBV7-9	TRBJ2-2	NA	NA	CASSLSDTGELFF	TGTGCCAGCAGCCTCTCCGACACCGGGGAGCTGTTTTTT
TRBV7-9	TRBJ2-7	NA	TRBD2	CASSAWTSNYEQYF	TGTGCCAGCAGCGCGTGGACTAGCAACTACGAGCAGTACTTC
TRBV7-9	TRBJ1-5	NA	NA	CALGGPTLSNQPQHF	TGTGCCTTGGGGGGGCCGACTCTCTCCAATCAGCCCCAGCATTTT
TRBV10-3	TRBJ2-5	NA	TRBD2	CAISGTSGGPGTQYF	TGTGCCATCAGTGGTACTAGCGGGGGGCCTGGGACCCAGTACTTC
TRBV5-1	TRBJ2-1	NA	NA	CASSLVAVSSNEQFF	TGCGCCAGCAGCTTGGTGGCGGTCTCGAGCAATGAGCAGTTCTTC
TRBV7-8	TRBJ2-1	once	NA	CASSLGGASLGFF	TGTGCCAGCAGCTTAGGTGGTGCGTCACTAGGGTTCTTC
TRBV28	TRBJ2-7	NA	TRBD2	CASRKTSGAPAYEQYF	TGTGCCAGCAGAAAGACTAGCGGGGCTCCTGCCTACGAGCAGTACTTC
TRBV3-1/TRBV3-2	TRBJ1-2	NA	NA	CASSQGTRGGYTF	TGTGCCAGCAGCCAAGGGACAAGGGGTGGCTACACCTTC
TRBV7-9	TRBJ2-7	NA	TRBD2	CASSSSGSSYEQYF	TGTGCCAGCAGCTCTAGCGGAAGCTCCTACGAGCAGTACTTC
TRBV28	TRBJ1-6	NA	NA	CASSSPGVINSPLHF	TGTGCCAGCAGTTCCCCAGGGGTAATCAATTCACCCCTCCACTTT
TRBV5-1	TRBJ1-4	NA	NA	CASSPSQGGTNEKLFF	TGCGCCAGCAGCCCGAGCCAGGGAGGGACTAATGAAAAACTGTTTTTT
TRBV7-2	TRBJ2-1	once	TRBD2	CASSRQGGAGGGYNEQFF	TGTGCCAGCAGCCGCCAGGGAGGGGCGGGAGGGGGCTACAATGAGCAGTTCTTC
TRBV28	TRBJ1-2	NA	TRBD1	CATSGRDSRNYGYTF	TGTGCCACATCGGGGCGGGACAGTCGAAACTATGGCTACACCTTC
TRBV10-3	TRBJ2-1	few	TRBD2	CAISESRLAGAEQFF	TGTGCCATCAGTGAGTCGAGGCTAGCGGGAGCTGAGCAGTTCTTC
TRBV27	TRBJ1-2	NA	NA	CASSGGNYGYTF	TGTGCCAGCAGTGGAGGTAACTATGGCTACACCTTC
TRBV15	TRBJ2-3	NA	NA	CATSPGTKSYGDTQYF	TGTGCCACCAGCCCCGGGACAAAAAGTTACGGAGATACGCAGTATTTT
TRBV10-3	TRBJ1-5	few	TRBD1	CATGTGGNQPQHF	TGTGCCACGGGGACAGGGGGCAATCAGCCCCAGCATTTT
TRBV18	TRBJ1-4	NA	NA	CASSPPAGQTNEKLFF	TGTGCCAGCTCACCACCGGCAGGGCAAACTAATGAAAAACTGTTTTTT
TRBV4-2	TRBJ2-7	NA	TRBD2	CASSQPREASGIYEQYF	TGTGCCAGCAGCCAACCGAGAGAGGCTAGCGGGATCTACGAGCAGTACTTC
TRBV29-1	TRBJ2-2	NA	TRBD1	CSAAGTGGTGELFF	TGCAGCGCCGCCGGGACAGGGGGCACCGGGGAGCTGTTTTTT